These T cell receptor beta chains were read from a single sample in a study of T cells in Graves' hyperthyroidism and ophthalmopathy. TCRdb itself ran the multiplex PCR reads through MiXCR, one entry per CDR3 protein. The data contain approximately 400,000 distinct CDR3 sequences, around 14% of them seen just once; the ten biggest clones take up approximately 30%. Sequenced: blood. These receptors originate from a woman aged 25-40 years with Graves' hyperthyroidism. CDR3s include the opening cysteine and the closing phenylalanine or tryptophan. The order of the fields is clone size, V gene, D gene, J gene, CDR3 protein, CDR3 DNA. The D gene is left open where the match is weak. Only part of the rows carry a size: once, few, many, or a class if the clone is expanded.

>many|TRBV5-6|TRBD2|TRBJ2-7
CASSFAPVLAGEDEQYF
TGTGCCAGCAGCTTTGCCCCTGTCCTAGCGGGAGAGGACGAGCAGTACTTC
>.|TRBV20-1|TRBD1|TRBJ1-1
CSARADRVTEAFF
TGCAGTGCTAGGGCAGACAGGGTTACTGAAGCTTTCTTT
>.|TRBV20-1|TRBD2|TRBJ2-1
CSATSSGRGDEQFF
TGCAGTGCGACGTCTAGCGGGAGAGGCGATGAGCAGTTCTTC
>many|TRBV7-9|.|TRBJ2-1
CASSPRRDSYNEQFF
TGTGCCAGCAGCCCCCGGCGGGACTCCTACAATGAGCAGTTCTTC
>many|TRBV6-1|.|TRBJ2-2
CASTSDATGELFF
TGTGCCAGCACCTCGGACGCGACCGGGGAGCTGTTTTTT
>few|TRBV15|.|TRBJ2-1
CATSNVRNEQFF
TGTGCCACCAGTAACGTAAGAAATGAGCAGTTCTTC
>.|TRBV3-1|TRBD2|TRBJ2-5
CASTSTSGEETQYF
TGTGCCAGCACCTCGACTAGCGGGGAAGAGACCCAGTACTTC
>.|TRBV6-1|TRBD1|TRBJ1-2
CASSGGTGGAGYGYTF
TGTGCCAGCAGTGGGGGAACAGGGGGCGCGGGCTATGGCTACACCTTC
>many|TRBV2|.|TRBJ2-1
CASSPFSGQFF
TGTGCCAGCAGCCCATTTAGCGGGCAGTTCTTC
>.|TRBV19|TRBD2|TRBJ2-2
CASSIPLAGTGELFF
TGTGCCAGTAGTATACCACTAGCGGGCACCGGGGAGCTGTTTTTT
>.|TRBV20-1|.|TRBJ1-2
CSARDSGRDYGYTF
TGCAGTGCCAGAGATTCAGGGAGGGACTATGGCTACACCTTC
>few|TRBV7-9|.|TRBJ1-1
CASSSDGGTEAFF
TGTGCCAGCAGCTCGGACGGGGGGACTGAAGCTTTCTTT
>many|TRBV11-2|TRBD1|TRBJ1-1
CASRKTGGSVTEAFF
TGTGCCAGCAGAAAGACAGGGGGCTCCGTCACTGAAGCTTTCTTT
>few|TRBV19|TRBD2|TRBJ2-3
CASSSGSADTQYF
TGTGCCAGTAGTAGCGGGAGCGCAGATACGCAGTATTTT
>many|TRBV27|.|TRBJ2-7
CASSLARSSYEQYF
TGTGCCAGCAGTTTGGCCAGGAGCTCCTACGAGCAGTACTTC
>.|TRBV2|.|TRBJ2-1
CASSPPGEQFF
TGTGCCAGCAGTCCCCCAGGGGAGCAGTTCTTC
>many|TRBV7-9|.|TRBJ2-7
CASSLSPAPGSAYF
TGTGCCAGCAGCTTATCCCCGGCTCCAGGTTCTGCGTACTTC
>few|TRBV7-9|TRBD1|TRBJ1-2
CASSLDTPTGGGYTF
TGTGCCAGCAGCTTAGACACACCGACAGGGGGAGGCTACACCTTC
>many|TRBV12-3/TRBV12-4|TRBD2|TRBJ2-3
CASSFLLAGGSDTQYF
TGTGCCAGCAGTTTTCTCCTAGCGGGAGGTTCAGATACGCAGTATTTT
>many|TRBV20-1|TRBD1|TRBJ2-7
CSARDRTGPSYEQYF
TGCAGTGCTAGAGATAGGACAGGGCCTAGCTACGAGCAGTACTTC
>.|TRBV18|TRBD1|TRBJ2-1
CASSPGTGVINEQFF
TGTGCCAGCTCACCCGGGACAGGGGTGATCAATGAGCAGTTCTTC
>.|TRBV11-3|TRBD1|TRBJ2-7
CASSLSHPGQGTLEQYF
TGTGCCAGCAGCTTATCCCACCCGGGACAGGGGACCCTCGAGCAGTACTTC
>many|TRBV7-7|.|TRBJ2-1
CASSPGQFVGWANEQFF
TGTGCTAGCAGCCCCGGACAATTTGTGGGATGGGCCAATGAGCAGTTCTTC
>.|TRBV12-3/TRBV12-4|TRBD1|TRBJ2-6
CASSPPGQISGANVLTF
TGTGCCAGCAGTCCACCGGGACAGATCTCTGGGGCCAACGTCCTGACTTTC
>many|TRBV6-1|TRBD1|TRBJ2-7
CASSQGYRGSEQYF
TGTGCCAGCAGTCAAGGTTACAGGGGAAGCGAGCAGTACTTC
>many|TRBV15|.|TRBJ1-5
CATSSTRGGSQPQHF
TGTGCCACCAGCAGTACCAGGGGTGGAAGCCAGCCCCAGCATTTT
>few|TRBV7-3|TRBD2|TRBJ2-2
CASSFSSGSSTGELFF
TGTGCCAGCAGCTTCTCTAGCGGGAGTAGTACCGGGGAGCTGTTTTTT
>.|TRBV7-9|.|TRBJ2-7
CASSLGPLPYEQYF
TGTGCCAGCAGCTTAGGCCCCTTGCCCTACGAGCAGTACTTC
>many|TRBV11-2|TRBD1|TRBJ1-1
CASSGAGGLNTEAFF
TGTGCCAGCAGCGGGGCAGGGGGTTTGAACACTGAAGCTTTCTTT
>.|TRBV5-1|TRBD2|TRBJ2-7
CASSAGVAGVGEQYF
TGCGCCAGCAGCGCAGGGGTAGCGGGAGTAGGCGAGCAGTACTTC
>.|TRBV5-1|.|TRBJ2-2
CASSFGSTANTGELFF
TGCGCCAGCAGCTTTGGGAGTACCGCGAACACCGGGGAGCTGTTTTTT
>.|TRBV27|.|TRBJ2-7
CASSLVPVYEQYF
TGTGCCAGCAGTTTAGTCCCAGTCTACGAGCAGTACTTC
>many|TRBV18|.|TRBJ1-5
CASSTQGFDQPQHF
TGTGCCAGCTCAACGCAGGGATTCGATCAGCCCCAGCATTTT
>many|TRBV19|.|TRBJ1-1
CASSITRDLGQTHTEAFF
TGTGCCAGTAGTATAACGAGGGACCTAGGACAGACTCACACTGAAGCTTTCTTT
>many|TRBV3-1|.|TRBJ1-1
CASSQAGGGTEAFF
TGTGCCAGCAGCCAAGCCGGGGGCGGGACTGAAGCTTTCTTT
>many|TRBV6-1|.|TRBJ2-1
CASRSDMTYNEQFF
TGTGCCAGCAGGTCGGACATGACCTACAATGAGCAGTTCTTC
>few|TRBV28|.|TRBJ2-3
CASSFGGPHTDTQYF
TGTGCCAGCAGTTTCGGGGGACCCCACACAGATACGCAGTATTTT
>few|TRBV20-1|.|TRBJ2-5
CSARDGGETQYF
TGCAGTGCTAGAGATGGTGGAGAGACCCAGTACTTC
>few|TRBV30|TRBD2|TRBJ2-2
CAFILAGVNTGELFF
TGTGCCTTCATCCTCGCGGGAGTTAACACCGGGGAGCTGTTTTTT